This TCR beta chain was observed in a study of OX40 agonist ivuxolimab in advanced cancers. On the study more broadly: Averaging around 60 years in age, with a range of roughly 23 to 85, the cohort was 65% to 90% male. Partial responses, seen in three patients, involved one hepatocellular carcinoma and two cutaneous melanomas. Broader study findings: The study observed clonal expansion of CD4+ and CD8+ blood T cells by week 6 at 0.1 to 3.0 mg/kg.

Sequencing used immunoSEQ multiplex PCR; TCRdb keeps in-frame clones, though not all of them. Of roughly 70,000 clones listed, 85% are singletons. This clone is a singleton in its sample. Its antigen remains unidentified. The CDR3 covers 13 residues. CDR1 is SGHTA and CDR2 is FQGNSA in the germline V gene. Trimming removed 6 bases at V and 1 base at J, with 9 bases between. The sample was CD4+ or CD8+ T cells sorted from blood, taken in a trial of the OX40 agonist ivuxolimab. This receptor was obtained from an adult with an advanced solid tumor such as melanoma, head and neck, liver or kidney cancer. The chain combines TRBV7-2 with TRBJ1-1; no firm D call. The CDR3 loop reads CASSTIENTEAFF. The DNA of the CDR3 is TGTGCCAGCAGTACAATCGAGAACACTGAAGCTTTCTTT.